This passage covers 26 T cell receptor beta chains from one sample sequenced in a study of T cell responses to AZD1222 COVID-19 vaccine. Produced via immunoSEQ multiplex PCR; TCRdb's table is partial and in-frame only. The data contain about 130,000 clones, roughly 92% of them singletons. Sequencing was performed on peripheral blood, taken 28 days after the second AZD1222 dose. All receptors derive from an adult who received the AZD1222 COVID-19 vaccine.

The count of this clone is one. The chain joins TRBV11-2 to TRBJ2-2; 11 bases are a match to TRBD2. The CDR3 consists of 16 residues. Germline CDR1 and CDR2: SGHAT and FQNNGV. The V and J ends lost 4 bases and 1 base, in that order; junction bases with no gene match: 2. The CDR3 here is CASSSGLAGNTGELFF. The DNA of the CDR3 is TGTGCCAGCAGCTCCGGACTAGCGGGGAACACCGGGGAGCTGTTTTTT.

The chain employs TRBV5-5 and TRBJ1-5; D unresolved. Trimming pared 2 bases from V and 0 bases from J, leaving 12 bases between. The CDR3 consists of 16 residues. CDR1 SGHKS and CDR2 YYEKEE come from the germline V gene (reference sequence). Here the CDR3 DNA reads TGTGCCAGCAGCTTTGGGTATCCTAATAGCAATCAGCCCCAGCATTTT. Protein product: CASSFGYPNSNQPQHF.

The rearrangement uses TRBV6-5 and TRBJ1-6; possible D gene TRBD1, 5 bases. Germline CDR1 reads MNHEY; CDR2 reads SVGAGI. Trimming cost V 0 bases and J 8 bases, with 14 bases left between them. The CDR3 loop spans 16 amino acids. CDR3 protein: CASSYSYRGFDSPLHF. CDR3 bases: TGTGCCAGCAGTTACTCGTATCGGGGGTTTGATTCACCCCTCCACTTT.

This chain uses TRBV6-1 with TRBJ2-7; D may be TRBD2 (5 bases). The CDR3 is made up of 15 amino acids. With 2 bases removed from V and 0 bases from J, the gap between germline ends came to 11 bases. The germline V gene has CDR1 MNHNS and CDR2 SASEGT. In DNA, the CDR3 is TGTGCCAGCAGTGAATATCCGGGGTCCTCCTACGAGCAGTACTTC. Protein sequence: CASSEYPGSSYEQYF.

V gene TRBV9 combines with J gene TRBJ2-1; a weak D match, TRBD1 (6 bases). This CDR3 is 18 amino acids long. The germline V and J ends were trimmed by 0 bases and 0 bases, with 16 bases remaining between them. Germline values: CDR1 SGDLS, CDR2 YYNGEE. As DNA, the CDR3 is TGTGCCAGCAGCGTAGCACGGGACACCCACCTCTCCTACAATGAGCAGTTCTTC. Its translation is CASSVARDTHLSYNEQFF.

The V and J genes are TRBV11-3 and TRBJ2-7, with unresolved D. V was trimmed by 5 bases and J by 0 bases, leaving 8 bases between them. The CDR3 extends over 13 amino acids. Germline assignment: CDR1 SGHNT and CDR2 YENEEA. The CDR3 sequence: CASSRGISYEQYF. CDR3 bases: TGTGCCAGCAGCCGTGGGATCTCCTACGAGCAGTACTTC.

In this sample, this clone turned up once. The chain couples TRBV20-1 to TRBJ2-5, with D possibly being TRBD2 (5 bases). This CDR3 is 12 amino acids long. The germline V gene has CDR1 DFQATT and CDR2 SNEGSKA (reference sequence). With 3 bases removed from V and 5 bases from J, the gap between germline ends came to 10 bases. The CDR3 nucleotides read TGCAGTGCTAGTTTTGGAGGCGAGACCCAGTACTTC. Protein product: CSASFGGETQYF.

CDR3 in amino acids: CASILQGAYEQYF. Here the CDR3 DNA reads TGTGCCAGCATTCTACAGGGGGCATACGAGCAGTACTTC. The chain is built from TRBV2 and TRBJ2-7, with 9 bases matching TRBD1. Germline V CDR1 and CDR2: SNHLY, FYNNEI. V was pared by 7 bases and J by 4 bases, with 5 bases of the junction left unmatched. This CDR3 contains 13 residues. The full variable domain, with the rest looked up from reference TRBV2 and TRBJ2-7, is EPEVTQTPSHQVTQMGQEVILRCVPISNHLYFYWYRQILGQKVEFLVSFYNNEISEKSEIFDDQFSVERPDGSNFTLKIRSTKLEDSAMYFCASILQGAYEQYFGPGTRLTVT.

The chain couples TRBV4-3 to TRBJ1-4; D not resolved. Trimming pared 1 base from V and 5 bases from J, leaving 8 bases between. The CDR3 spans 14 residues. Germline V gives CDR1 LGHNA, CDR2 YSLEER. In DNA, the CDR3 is TGCGCCAGCAGCCAAGTTCATTTAAATGAAAAACTGTTTTTT. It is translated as CASSQVHLNEKLFF.

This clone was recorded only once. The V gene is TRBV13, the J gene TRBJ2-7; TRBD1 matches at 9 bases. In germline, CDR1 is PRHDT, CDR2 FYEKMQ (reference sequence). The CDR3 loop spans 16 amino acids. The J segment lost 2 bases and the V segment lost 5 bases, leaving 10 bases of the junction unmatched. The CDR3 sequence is CASSPNRGRGPYEQYF. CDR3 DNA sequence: TGTGCCAGCAGCCCTAACAGGGGGCGAGGCCCCTACGAGCAGTACTTC.

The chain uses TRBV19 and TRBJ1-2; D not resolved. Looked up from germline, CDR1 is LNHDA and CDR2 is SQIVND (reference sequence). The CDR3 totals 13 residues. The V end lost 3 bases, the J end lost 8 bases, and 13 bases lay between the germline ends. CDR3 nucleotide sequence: TGTGCCAGTAGTATTAAGTCGTCTGGCGGCTACACCTTC. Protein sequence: CASSIKSSGGYTF.

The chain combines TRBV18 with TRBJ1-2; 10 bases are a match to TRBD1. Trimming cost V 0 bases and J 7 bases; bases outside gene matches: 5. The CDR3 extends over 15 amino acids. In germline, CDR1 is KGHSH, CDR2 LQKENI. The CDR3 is CASSPPDRGRGGYTF. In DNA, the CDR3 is TGTGCCAGCTCACCACCCGACAGGGGGCGAGGTGGCTACACCTTC.

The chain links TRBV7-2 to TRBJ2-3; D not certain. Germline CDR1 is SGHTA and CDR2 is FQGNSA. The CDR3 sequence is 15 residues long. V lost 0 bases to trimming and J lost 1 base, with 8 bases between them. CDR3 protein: CASSLAGFGTDTQYF. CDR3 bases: TGTGCCAGCAGCTTAGCGGGTTTCGGCACAGATACGCAGTATTTT.

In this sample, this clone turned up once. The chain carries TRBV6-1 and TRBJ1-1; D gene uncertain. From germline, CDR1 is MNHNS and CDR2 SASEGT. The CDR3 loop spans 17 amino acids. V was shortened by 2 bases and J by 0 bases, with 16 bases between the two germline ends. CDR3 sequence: CASSERAGIGVNTEAFF. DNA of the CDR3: TGTGCCAGCAGTGAACGTGCTGGAATTGGAGTGAACACTGAAGCTTTCTTT.

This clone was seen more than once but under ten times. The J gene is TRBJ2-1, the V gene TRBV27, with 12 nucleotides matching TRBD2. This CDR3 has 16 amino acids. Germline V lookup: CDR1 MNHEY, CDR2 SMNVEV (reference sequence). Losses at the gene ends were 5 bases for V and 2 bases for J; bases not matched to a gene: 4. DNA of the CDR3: TGTGCCAGCAGTAAGGGACTAGCGGGTCCCTACAATGAGCAGTTCTTC. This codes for CASSKGLAGPYNEQFF.

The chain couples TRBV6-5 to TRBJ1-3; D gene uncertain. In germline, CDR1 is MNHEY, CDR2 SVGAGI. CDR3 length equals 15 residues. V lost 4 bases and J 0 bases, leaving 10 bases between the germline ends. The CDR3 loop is CASSFGRFSGNTIYF. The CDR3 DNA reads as TGTGCCAGCAGTTTCGGACGCTTCTCTGGAAACACCATATATTTT.

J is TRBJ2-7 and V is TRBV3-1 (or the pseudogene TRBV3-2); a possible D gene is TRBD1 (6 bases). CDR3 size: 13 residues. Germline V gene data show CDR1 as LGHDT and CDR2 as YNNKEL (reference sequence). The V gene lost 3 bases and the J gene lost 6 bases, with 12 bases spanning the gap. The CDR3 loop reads CASSQGLGGEQYF. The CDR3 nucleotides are TGTGCCAGCAGCCAGGGCCTAGGGGGCGAGCAGTACTTC.

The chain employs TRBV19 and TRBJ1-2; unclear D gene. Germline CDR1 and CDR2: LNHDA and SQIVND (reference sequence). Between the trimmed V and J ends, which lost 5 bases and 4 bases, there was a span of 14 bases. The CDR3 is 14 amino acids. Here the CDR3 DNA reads TGTGCCAGTAGTGAGTATGGAATTATCTATGGCTACACCTTC. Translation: CASSEYGIIYGYTF. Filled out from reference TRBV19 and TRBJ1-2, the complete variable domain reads DGGITQSPKYLFRKEGQNVTLSCEQNLNHDAMYWYRQDPGQGLRLIYYSQIVNDFQKGDIAEGYSVSREKKESFPLTVTSAQKNPTAFYLCASSEYGIIYGYTFGSGTRLTVV.

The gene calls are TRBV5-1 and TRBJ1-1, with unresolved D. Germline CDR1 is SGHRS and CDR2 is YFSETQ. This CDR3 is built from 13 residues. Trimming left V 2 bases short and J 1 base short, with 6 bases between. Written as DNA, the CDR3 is TGCGCCAGCAGCTTTGCGGCGAACACTGAAGCTTTCTTT. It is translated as CASSFAANTEAFF.

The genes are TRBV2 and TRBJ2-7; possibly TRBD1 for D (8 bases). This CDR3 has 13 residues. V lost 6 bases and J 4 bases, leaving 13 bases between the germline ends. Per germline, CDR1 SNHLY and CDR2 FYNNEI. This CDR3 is CASSDRGGYEQYF. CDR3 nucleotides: TGTGCCAGCAGCGACAGGGGAGGGTACGAGCAGTACTTC.

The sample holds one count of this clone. The chain's CDR3 is CASSLTGSYEQYF. Written as DNA, the CDR3 is TGTGCCAGCTCACTTACGGGATCCTACGAGCAGTACTTC. The chain joins TRBV18 to TRBJ2-7, with D possibly being TRBD2 (5 bases). The CDR3 spans 13 residues. Germline V CDR1 and CDR2: KGHSH, LQKENI. Trimming left V 4 bases short and J 1 base short, with 8 bases between.

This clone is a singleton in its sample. The CDR3 coding sequence is TGTGCCAGCACCGAAGGGGCCAGCTCCTACAATGAGCAGTTCTTC. Translated: CASTEGASSYNEQFF. The chain recombines TRBV6-6 with TRBJ2-1; tentatively, D is TRBD1 (5 bases). This CDR3 is built from 15 residues. V was clipped by 7 bases and J by 0 bases, with 13 bases between them. CDR1 and CDR2 from the germline V gene are MNHNY and SVGAGI (reference sequence).

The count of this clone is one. The CDR3 DNA reads as TGTGCCAGCTCACCACCCTCTAGCGGGGGCGGGGTAGATACGCAGTATTTT. Translating gives CASSPPSSGGGVDTQYF. The genes are TRBV18 and TRBJ2-3; 10 bases are a match to TRBD2. Germline CDR1 is KGHSH and CDR2 is LQKENI. The CDR3 is made up of 17 amino acids. V lost 0 bases to trimming and J lost 5 bases; unmatched junction nucleotides: 8. The whole variable domain, remainder taken from reference TRBV18 and TRBJ2-3, is NAGVMQNPRHLVRRRGQEARLRCSPMKGHSHVYWYRQLPEEGLKFMVYLQKENIIDESGMPKERFSAEFPKEGPSILRIQQVVRGDSAAYFCASSPPSSGGGVDTQYFGPGTRLTVL.

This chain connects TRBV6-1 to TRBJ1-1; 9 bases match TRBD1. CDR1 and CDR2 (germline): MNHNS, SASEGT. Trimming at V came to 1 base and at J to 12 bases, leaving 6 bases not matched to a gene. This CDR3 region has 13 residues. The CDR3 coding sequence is TGTGCCAGCAGTGAAGGACGGGACAGGGCATCTTTCTTT. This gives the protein CASSEGRDRASFF.

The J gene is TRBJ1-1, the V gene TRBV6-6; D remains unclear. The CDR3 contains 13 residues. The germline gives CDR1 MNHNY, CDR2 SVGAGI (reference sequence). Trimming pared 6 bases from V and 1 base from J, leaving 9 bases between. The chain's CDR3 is CASRPTENTEAFF. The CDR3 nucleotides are TGTGCCAGCAGACCGACGGAGAACACTGAAGCTTTCTTT.

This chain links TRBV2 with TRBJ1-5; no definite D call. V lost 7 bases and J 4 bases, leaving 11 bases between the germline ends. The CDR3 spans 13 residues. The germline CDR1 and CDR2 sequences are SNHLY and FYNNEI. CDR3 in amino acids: CASMEQPNQPQHF. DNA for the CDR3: TGTGCCAGCATGGAACAGCCTAATCAGCCCCAGCATTTT.